This entry lists 30 T cell receptor beta chains sequenced from one sample in a study of T cells after yellow fever vaccination. TCRdb re-called the 5' RACE reads with MiXCR, one entry per CDR3 protein. The profile shows about 240,000 distinct CDR3 sequences, about 7.1% of them singletons. The sequencing used CD4+ T cells sorted from PBMCs, collected 15 days after the yellow fever booster vaccination. The source is a man aged 25-40 years who received the YFV17D yellow fever vaccine.

This clonotype was counted at least ten times. The chain is built from TRBV28 and TRBJ2-2; 8 bases agree with TRBD2. Germline values: CDR1 MDHEN, CDR2 SYDVKM. The CDR3 consists of 15 residues. J was trimmed by 1 base and V by 6 bases; bases with no gene match: 4. The CDR3 sequence: CASRRSGRNTGELFF. The CDR3, as DNA: TGTGCCAGCAGACGGAGCGGGAGGAACACCGGGGAGCTGTTTTTT. The full variable domain, completed using reference TRBV28 and TRBJ2-2, is DVKVTQSSRYLVKRTGEKVFLECVQDMDHENMFWYRQDPGLGLRLIYFSYDVKMKEKGDIPEGYSVSREKKERFSLILESASTNQTSMYLCASRRSGRNTGELFFGEGSRLTVL.

This clonotype was counted a few times. The chain couples TRBV5-6 to TRBJ2-5; the match to TRBD2 covers 14 bases. Germline V gene sequence: CDR1 SGHDT, CDR2 YYEEEE. The CDR3 sequence is 16 residues long. J lost 5 bases, V lost 0 bases, and 3 bases had no gene match. The CDR3, as DNA: TGTGCCAGCAGCTTGGGACTAGCGGGAGGGTCGGAGACCCAGTACTTC. It encodes CASSLGLAGGSETQYF.

V usage is TRBV18 and J usage is TRBJ2-2; unclear D gene. Between the trimmed V and J ends, which lost 0 bases and 7 bases, there was a span of 6 bases. Germline CDR1 is KGHSH and CDR2 is LQKENI. The CDR3 sequence is 13 residues long. CDR3 residues: CASSPPAYGELFF. The CDR3 DNA sequence: TGTGCCAGCTCACCACCGGCCTACGGGGAGCTGTTTTTT.

V gene TRBV9 combines with J gene TRBJ2-1; no clear D. Looked up from germline, CDR1 is SGDLS and CDR2 is YYNGEE. The CDR3 length is 11 residues. V was pared by 2 bases and J by 9 bases, with 6 bases between. The CDR3 sequence is CASSVSGEQFF. CDR3 bases: TGTGCCAGCAGCGTCTCCGGTGAGCAGTTCTTC.

This clonotype was seen at least ten times. V and J are TRBV6-4 and TRBJ1-5, with 9 bases matching TRBD1. CDR1 and CDR2 from the germline V gene are MRHNA and SNTAGT. J was trimmed by 0 bases and V by 5 bases; bases with no gene match: 14. CDR3 length: 19 amino acids. CDR3 nucleotides: TGTGCCAGCAGTAGGGGACAGGGCCCAGGCGGCAATAGCAATCAGCCCCAGCATTTT. Translation gives CASSRGQGPGGNSNQPQHF.

This clonotype was seen only a few times. The chain links TRBV20-1 to TRBJ2-3; 7 bases agree with TRBD1. V dropped 5 bases and J dropped 1; count of bases not matched to a gene: 6. The CDR3 has 14 residues. CDR1 is DFQATT, CDR2 SNEGSKA, per germline (reference sequence). The CDR3 here is CSAQPGTGTDTQYF. As DNA, the CDR3 is TGCAGTGCTCAGCCCGGGACAGGCACAGATACGCAGTATTTT.

This clonotype was recorded many times. For the CDR3, the DNA is TGCAGTGCTAGAGCGCTAAGACTAGCGGGAGCAGATACGCAGTATTTT. Residues: CSARALRLAGADTQYF. The V call is TRBV20-1, the J call TRBJ2-3; 12 bases line up with TRBD2. With V trimmed by 1 base and J by 4 bases, 6 bases remained unmatched. Germline V lookup: CDR1 DFQATT, CDR2 SNEGSKA (reference sequence). This CDR3 comprises 16 residues.

This clonotype has ten or more counts. The chain couples TRBV18 to TRBJ2-5; D is unresolved. V was trimmed by 8 bases and J by 5 bases, leaving 12 bases between them. Germline values: CDR1 KGHSH, CDR2 LQKENI. The CDR3 contains 12 residues. The CDR3 nucleotides read TGTGCCAGCAGCCCGTCCAGGGAGACCCAGTACTTC. This codes for CASSPSRETQYF.

The gene calls are TRBV29-1 and TRBJ2-5; D gene ambiguous. The CDR3 runs to 15 residues. Between the trimmed V and J ends, which lost 0 bases and 0 bases, there was a span of 11 bases. Germline V gene data show CDR1 as SQVTM and CDR2 as ANQGSEA. The CDR3 region is CSVEDRFVYQETQYF. The CDR3 DNA is TGCAGCGTTGAAGACCGTTTTGTGTACCAAGAGACCCAGTACTTC.

The rearrangement uses TRBV28 and TRBJ2-7; D might be TRBD1 or TRBD2, each matching 6 bases. The CDR3 extends over 12 amino acids. V gave up 11 bases and J gave up 4 bases, with 15 bases separating them. Germline values: CDR1 MDHEN, CDR2 SYDVKM. The DNA for the CDR3 is TGTGCCGTGGAGGGGGGCCTATACGAGCAGTACTTC. Translated: CAVEGGLYEQYF.

This clonotype appeared a few times. The chain combines TRBV28 with TRBJ2-1, with 13 nucleotides matching TRBD2. The CDR3 has 17 amino acids. With V trimmed by 5 bases and J by 5 bases, 9 bases remained unmatched. Germline assignment: CDR1 MDHEN and CDR2 SYDVKM. CDR3 residues: CASSPTSGRRGHNEQFF. CDR3 nucleotides: TGTGCCAGCAGTCCGACTAGCGGGAGGCGGGGTCACAATGAGCAGTTCTTC.

This chain links TRBV7-2 with TRBJ2-7; D gene uncertain. V was pared by 1 base and J by 2 bases, with 9 bases between. The CDR3 sequence is 14 residues long. Germline CDR1 reads SGHTA; CDR2 reads FQGNSA. The CDR3 spells CASSLDVVPYEQYF. CDR3 sequence (DNA): TGTGCCAGCAGCTTAGACGTTGTTCCCTACGAGCAGTACTTC.

The chain joins TRBV20-1 to TRBJ2-3; 8 bases map to TRBD1. V dropped 6 bases and J dropped 1; count of bases not matched to a gene: 9. Germline V CDR1 and CDR2: DFQATT, SNEGSKA (reference sequence). The CDR3 has 15 amino acids. The CDR3 DNA reads TGCAGTGCCCAAGTGTCGGGACAGGGCACAGATACGCAGTATTTT. Translation gives CSAQVSGQGTDTQYF.

There are many counts of this clonotype. The chain has TRBV6-2 or TRBV6-3 and TRBJ2-1, with TRBD2 matching 8 bases. CDR3 length: 14 amino acids. The J segment lost 8 bases and the V segment lost 6 bases, leaving 9 bases of the junction unmatched. Germline CDR1 MNHEY, CDR2 SVGEGT. The CDR3 is CASRTSGSRDEQFF. The CDR3 DNA sequence: TGTGCCAGCAGAACGAGCGGGAGCAGGGATGAGCAGTTCTTC.

The rearrangement uses TRBV12-3 or TRBV12-4 and TRBJ1-2; 7 bases fit TRBD1. V lost 2 bases and J lost 4; bases outside the gene matches: 7. CDR3 length: 15 amino acids. CDR3 in DNA: TGTGCCAGCAGTTTATTAGGGCAGGGGGGCTATGGCTACACCTTC. Its translation is CASSLLGQGGYGYTF.

The V gene is TRBV29-1, the J gene TRBJ2-1; 12 bases align to TRBD2. The CDR3 runs 14 residues. Germline V lookup: CDR1 SQVTM, CDR2 ANQGSEA. After removal of 5 bases from V and 8 bases from J, the junction contained 7 bases not matched to a gene. The CDR3 loop reads CSVSSGRAWDEQFF. The CDR3 bases are TGCAGCGTTTCTAGCGGGAGGGCCTGGGATGAGCAGTTCTTC.

This clonotype occurred many times. The V gene is TRBV5-6, the J gene TRBJ2-1, with D perhaps matching TRBD1 or TRBD2 (5 bases each). V shed 4 bases and J shed 7 bases, with 18 bases lying between them. CDR3 length: 15 amino acids. The V gene's germline CDR1 is SGHDT and CDR2 YYEEEE. Here the CDR3 DNA reads TGTGCCAGCAGCCTCCCGGGGCAACTTTTTAATGAGCAGTTCTTC. As protein: CASSLPGQLFNEQFF.

This clonotype was counted only a few times. In DNA, the CDR3 is TGTGCCAGCATCGAACGGGTAACCTTTAATCAGCCCCAGCATTTT. It codes for CASIERVTFNQPQHF. The chain is built from TRBV6-1 and TRBJ1-5; D gene ambiguous. Germline CDR1 reads MNHNS; CDR2 reads SASEGT. The CDR3 sequence is 15 residues long. The V end was cut by 7 bases, the J end by 4 bases, with 17 bases between.

This clonotype was seen many times. The V call is TRBV5-6, the J call TRBJ2-1; 10 bases line up with TRBD2. The V and J ends lost 0 bases and 9 bases, in that order; junction bases with no gene match: 6. The CDR3 sequence is 15 residues long. The germline V gene has CDR1 SGHDT and CDR2 YYEEEE. The CDR3 reads CASSLVLAGVAEQFF. The DNA for the CDR3 is TGTGCCAGCAGCTTGGTCCTAGCGGGAGTTGCTGAGCAGTTCTTC.

The table lists this clonotype with a few counts. The V gene is TRBV19, the J gene TRBJ1-2, with D unresolved. CDR1 is LNHDA and CDR2 is SQIVND in the germline V gene (reference sequence). Trimming removed 3 bases from V and 7 bases from J, with 15 bases in between. The CDR3 totals 14 residues. The CDR3, as DNA: TGTGCCAGTAGTATGGTGGGCGCGTCTTCTGGCTACACCTTC. Its protein is CASSMVGASSGYTF. The full variable domain, with the rest looked up from reference TRBV19 and TRBJ1-2, is DGGITQSPKYLFRKEGQNVTLSCEQNLNHDAMYWYRQDPGQGLRLIYYSQIVNDFQKGDIAEGYSVSREKKESFPLTVTSAQKNPTAFYLCASSMVGASSGYTFGSGTRLTVV.

CDR3 sequence reads: CAWSVRLAGVENSYEQYF. CDR3 DNA: TGTGCCTGGAGTGTTCGACTAGCGGGAGTAGAAAACTCCTACGAGCAGTACTTC. The chain combines TRBV30 with TRBJ2-7, with 12 positions matching TRBD2. The germline V gene encodes CDR1 GTSNPN and CDR2 SVGIG (reference sequence). V shed 0 bases, J shed 0 bases, and the junction held 9 bases outside the gene matches. CDR3 length equals 18 residues.

The J gene is TRBJ2-1, the V gene TRBV20-1, with unresolved D. Germline lookup yields CDR1 DFQATT and CDR2 SNEGSKA (reference sequence). This CDR3 is 14 amino acids long. V gave up 1 base and J gave up 2 bases, with 9 bases separating them. CDR3: CSARAQSAYNEQFF. In DNA form, the CDR3 reads TGCAGTGCTAGAGCTCAAAGTGCCTACAATGAGCAGTTCTTC.

Here the CDR3 DNA reads TGTGCCTGGAGTGTACTTCGCGGGAGAGTTAATGAGCAGTTCTTC. Protein: CAWSVLRGRVNEQFF. The chain uses TRBV30 and TRBJ2-1; 7 nucleotides match TRBD2. J was trimmed by 7 bases and V by 0 bases; bases with no gene match: 9. The CDR3 totals 15 residues. The germline gives CDR1 GTSNPN, CDR2 SVGIG (reference sequence).

This clonotype showed up just a few times. This chain links TRBV7-2 with TRBJ1-4; D may be TRBD1 (6 bases). The V end was cut by 0 bases, the J end by 4 bases, with 15 bases between. Looked up from germline, CDR1 is SGHTA and CDR2 is FQGNSA. This CDR3 has 17 amino acids. CDR3 sequence (DNA): TGTGCCAGCAGCTTAGCTCGGGGGGCGCGCAGTAATGAAAAACTGTTTTTT. Amino acid sequence: CASSLARGARSNEKLFF.

A word on this clonotype: A read error may be the cause here, since a much bigger clone is one base away. V gene TRBV15 combines with J gene TRBJ2-7; 7 positions match TRBD1. CDR3 length: 15 residues. Germline values: CDR1 LNHNV, CDR2 YYDKDF (reference sequence). The CDR3 DNA follows: TGTACCACCAGCAGAGACTACAGGGGTTACTACGAGCAGTACTTC. Amino acid sequence: CTTSRDYRGYYEQYF.

This clonotype was found many times. The chain is built from TRBV20-1 and TRBJ2-4; 7 positions match TRBD2. After removal of 5 bases from V and 0 bases from J, the junction contained 7 bases not matched to a gene. Per the germline V gene, CDR1 is DFQATT and CDR2 is SNEGSKA (reference sequence). The CDR3 totals 15 residues. In DNA form, the CDR3 reads TGCAGTGCTGGGGGGGTAGACCTAGCCAAAAACATTCAGTACTTC. Encoded protein: CSAGGVDLAKNIQYF.

The chain recombines TRBV20-1 with TRBJ2-7; no firm D call. This CDR3 has 13 residues. Germline assignment: CDR1 DFQATT and CDR2 SNEGSKA (reference sequence). Trimming left V 0 bases short and J 6 bases short, with 12 bases between. The CDR3 sequence is CSARDQLGGEQYF. The CDR3 nucleotides are TGCAGTGCTAGAGATCAACTGGGTGGCGAGCAGTACTTC.

As to this clonotype: The conserved phenylalanine or tryptophan normally closing the CDR3 is absent here, so this likely arose from a read error. The DNA of the CDR3 is TGTGCCAGCAGTTGGGGGACAGGGCTTACCGGGGAGCTGTTTCTT. This encodes CASSWGTGLTGELFL. This rearrangement joins TRBV28 to TRBJ2-2; TRBD1 matches at 9 bases. The CDR3 has 15 residues. V trimming: 4 bases; J trimming: 5 bases; junction bases outside the gene matches: 5. Germline-derived CDR1 and CDR2 are MDHEN and SYDVKM.

This clonotype showed up many times. The chain employs TRBV7-2 and TRBJ2-5, with 10 nucleotides matching TRBD2. Germline-derived CDR1 and CDR2 are SGHTA and FQGNSA. V dropped 3 bases and J dropped 2; count of bases not matched to a gene: 3. This CDR3 contains 15 residues. The CDR3 nucleotides read TGTGCCAGCAGCTTCACTAGCGGGGTTCAAGAGACCCAGTACTTC. Amino acid sequence: CASSFTSGVQETQYF.

This clonotype was picked up many times. V usage is TRBV6-2 or TRBV6-3 and J usage is TRBJ2-3, with 9 positions matching TRBD1. With V trimmed by 6 bases and J by 2 bases, 6 bases remained unmatched. The CDR3 sequence is 15 residues long. Germline CDR1 and CDR2: MNHEY and SVGEGT. CDR3 DNA sequence: TGTGCCAGCAGCAGGACAGGGGCCTACACAGATACGCAGTATTTT. It specifies CASSRTGAYTDTQYF.